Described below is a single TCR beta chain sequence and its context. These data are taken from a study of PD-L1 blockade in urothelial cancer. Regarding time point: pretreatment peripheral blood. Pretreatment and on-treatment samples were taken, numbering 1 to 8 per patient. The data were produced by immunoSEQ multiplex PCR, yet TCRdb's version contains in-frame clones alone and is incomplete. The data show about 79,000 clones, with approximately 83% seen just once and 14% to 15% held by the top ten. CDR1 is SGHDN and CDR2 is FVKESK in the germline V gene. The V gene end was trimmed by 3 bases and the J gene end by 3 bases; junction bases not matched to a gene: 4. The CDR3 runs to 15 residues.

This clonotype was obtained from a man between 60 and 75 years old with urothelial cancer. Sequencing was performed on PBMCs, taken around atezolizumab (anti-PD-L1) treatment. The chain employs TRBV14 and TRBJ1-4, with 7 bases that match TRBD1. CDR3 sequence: CASSHFQGANEKLFF. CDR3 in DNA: TGTGCCAGCAGCCATTTCCAGGGGGCTAATGAAAAACTGTTTTTT.